The 29 T cell receptor beta chains below were found in one sample sequenced in a study of spatial heterogeneity in lung cancer. Time point denoted: blood at routine non-recurrence follow-up after resection. Sequencing covered unsorted whole RNA taken from tumor, nontumor lung or frozen PBMC. TCRdb used MiXCR to reprocess the 5' RACE reads, holding one entry per CDR3 protein. This table holds 45,000 to 65,000 distinct CDR3 sequences, 7.4% found once. This specimen was PBMCs, taken at follow-up. These receptors were obtained from a female donor with early-stage non-small cell lung cancer.

This clonotype showed up many times. The V gene is TRBV7-6, the J gene TRBJ2-7; D is ambiguous. Per the germline V gene, CDR1 is SGHVS and CDR2 is FNYEAQ. The CDR3 runs to 16 residues. V was shortened by 0 bases and J by 2 bases, with 14 bases between the two germline ends. The CDR3 nucleotides read TGTGCCAGCAGCTTAGCGGAGAACCACCCTACCTACGAGCAGTACTTC. Protein sequence: CASSLAENHPTYEQYF.

This clonotype was detected many times. V usage is TRBV7-2 and J usage is TRBJ1-2; the D gene is possibly TRBD1 (6 bases). The CDR3 is 14 residues long. Germline-derived CDR1 and CDR2 are SGHTA and FQGNSA. V was cut by 0 bases and J by 5 bases, with 10 bases left in between. The CDR3 DNA sequence: TGTGCCAGCAGCTTAGCAGGGGGACCTTATGGCTACACCTTC. Residues: CASSLAGGPYGYTF.

This clonotype has a handful of counts. V gene TRBV12-3 or TRBV12-4 combines with J gene TRBJ2-3; 7 positions agree with TRBD2. Trimming cost V 7 bases and J 2 bases; bases outside gene matches: 6. The CDR3 consists of 14 residues. CDR3 nucleotides: TGTGCCAGCACCCCGAGCGGGGCCACAGATACGCAGTATTTT. Translated: CASTPSGATDTQYF.

This rearrangement joins TRBV12-3 or TRBV12-4 to TRBJ2-3, with 7 bases matching TRBD1. The trim removed 6 bases at V and 3 bases at J, leaving 6 bases unmatched. The CDR3 is 14 residues long. As DNA, the CDR3 is TGTGCCAGCAGATATACGACAGGGACAGATACGCAGTATTTT. It is translated as CASRYTTGTDTQYF.

This clonotype has ten or more counts. The rearrangement joins TRBV5-1 to TRBJ2-3, with a possible D match to TRBD1 (5 bases). CDR3 length: 18 residues. Germline CDR1 reads SGHRS; CDR2 reads YFSETQ. Trimming took off 0 bases at V and 0 bases at J, with 17 bases between the two ends. The CDR3 DNA sequence: TGCGCCAGCAGCTTGGTGTTTTCGGACATGTATAGCACAGATACGCAGTATTTT. This sequence encodes CASSLVFSDMYSTDTQYF.

The chain uses TRBV12-3 or TRBV12-4 and TRBJ1-1; 7 nucleotides agree with TRBD1. There are 15 residues in the CDR3. V lost 3 bases to trimming and J lost 0 bases; unmatched junction nucleotides: 4. CDR3 in amino acids: CASSLKGAMNTEAFF. The CDR3 bases are TGTGCCAGCAGTTTGAAGGGGGCCATGAACACTGAAGCTTTCTTT.

J is TRBJ1-1 and V is TRBV7-9; D uncertain. The CDR3 is 11 amino acids. Trimming cost V 5 bases and J 12 bases, with 13 bases left between them. The V gene's germline CDR1 is SEHNR and CDR2 FQNEAQ (reference sequence). CDR3 loop: CASSVSRNPFF. In nucleotides, the CDR3 is TGTGCCAGCAGCGTTAGTCGGAATCCTTTCTTT.

The V gene is TRBV6-5, the J gene TRBJ2-1; D is perhaps TRBD1 or TRBD2 (5 bases each). This CDR3 is 12 amino acids long. V lost 5 bases, J lost 6 bases, and 8 bases lay in between. Germline loops: CDR1 MNHEY, CDR2 SVGAGI. The chain's CDR3 is CASSTGPNEQFF. As DNA, the CDR3 is TGTGCCAGCAGTACGGGACCCAATGAGCAGTTCTTC.

This clonotype was found many times. The chain has TRBV2 and TRBJ2-3; D is undetermined. Trimming took 6 bases from V and 2 from J, leaving 3 bases between them. The CDR3 sequence is 11 residues long. Germline V CDR1 and CDR2: SNHLY, FYNNEI. The CDR3 nucleotides are TGTGCCAGCAGATACACAGATACGCAGTATTTT. Its protein is CASRYTDTQYF.

The chain recombines TRBV7-8 with TRBJ1-4; D ambiguous. Between the trimmed V and J ends, which lost 4 bases and 7 bases, there was a span of 13 bases. The CDR3 is 14 residues long. The germline V gene has CDR1 SGHVS and CDR2 FQNEAQ. CDR3 in amino acids: CASSSHLLGEKLFF. For the CDR3, the DNA is TGTGCCAGCAGCTCCCACCTATTGGGTGAAAAACTGTTTTTT.

Ten or more counts support this clonotype. This rearrangement joins TRBV6-1 to TRBJ2-7; TRBD1 might be the D (6 bases). The CDR3 length is 14 residues. Trimming took off 4 bases at V and 3 bases at J, with 13 bases between the two ends. Germline loops: CDR1 MNHNS, CDR2 SASEGT. The CDR3 loop is CASSGPGHLYEQYF. DNA of the CDR3: TGTGCCAGCAGTGGGCCGGGACACCTCTACGAGCAGTACTTC.

The chain links TRBV20-1 to TRBJ1-1; D gene uncertain. The CDR3 consists of 14 residues. Deletions cut 0 bases from V and 1 base from J, with 9 bases between. Germline assignment: CDR1 DFQATT and CDR2 SNEGSKA (reference sequence). The CDR3 nucleotides read TGCAGTGCTAGAGATCCCCGGGGGAACACTGAAGCTTTCTTT. Protein sequence: CSARDPRGNTEAFF.

This clonotype was detected ten times or more. This chain uses TRBV7-2 with TRBJ2-3; TRBD2 agrees at 10 bases. The V gene end was trimmed by 4 bases and the J gene end by 6 bases; junction bases not matched to a gene: 7. The CDR3 is 15 residues long. CDR1 is SGHTA and CDR2 is FQGNSA in the germline V gene. CDR3 coding DNA: TGTGCCAGCAGCTCCGAGCGGGGGGGCCGCGATACGCAGTATTTT. Encoded protein: CASSSERGGRDTQYF. Using reference TRBV7-2 and TRBJ2-3 for the parts outside the CDR3, the full variable domain is GAGVSQSPSNKVTEKGKDVELRCDPISGHTALYWYRQSLGQGLEFLIYFQGNSAPDKSGLPSDRFSAERTGGSVSTLTIQRTQQEDSAVYLCASSSERGGRDTQYFGPGTRLTVL.

The chain employs TRBV2 and TRBJ2-1; TRBD1 aligns across 8 bases. The CDR3 runs to 13 residues. Trimming took 3 bases from V and 9 from J; bases not matched to a gene: 4. Germline CDR1 and CDR2: SNHLY and FYNNEI. The CDR3 DNA is TGTGCCAGCAGTGATCAGGGGGCAGGTGAGCAGTTCTTC. As protein: CASSDQGAGEQFF.

This clonotype was observed a handful of times. The V and J genes are TRBV19 and TRBJ1-2; TRBD1 agrees at 10 bases. CDR1 LNHDA and CDR2 SQIVND come from the germline V gene (reference sequence). V shed 7 bases and J 4 bases; nucleotides not matched to a gene: 3. The CDR3 loop spans 13 amino acids. The CDR3 coding sequence is TGTGCCAGTACGGACAGGGGGGTCTATGGCTACACCTTC. Translation gives CASTDRGVYGYTF.

By sample share, this clonotype is medium-sized. The V gene is TRBV4-3, the J gene TRBJ2-2; D gene ambiguous. The CDR3 loop spans 20 amino acids. The germline V and J ends were trimmed by 3 bases and 0 bases, with 23 bases remaining between them. Germline V CDR1 and CDR2: LGHNA, YSLEER. DNA of the CDR3: TGCGCCAGCAGCCACCCCCTTTATGCCTCAGGCCCCGCGAACACCGGGGAGCTGTTTTTT. It specifies CASSHPLYASGPANTGELFF.

This chain joins TRBV19 and TRBJ2-1; 7 bases fit TRBD2. There are 14 residues in the CDR3. Germline-derived CDR1 and CDR2 are LNHDA and SQIVND (reference sequence). The J segment lost 7 bases and the V segment lost 4 bases, leaving 7 bases of the junction unmatched. CDR3 region: CASSREGSLNEQFF. The CDR3 bases are TGTGCCAGTAGTAGGGAGGGCTCACTGAATGAGCAGTTCTTC.

The chain is built from TRBV2 and TRBJ2-3; D is possibly TRBD1 (5 bases). This CDR3 is built from 14 residues. Germline V CDR1 and CDR2: SNHLY, FYNNEI. Trimming stripped 6 bases from V and 3 bases from J, with 13 bases between. CDR3 region: CASRLGVRTDTQYF. In DNA form, the CDR3 reads TGTGCCAGCAGGCTAGGGGTCCGGACAGATACGCAGTATTTT. The full variable domain, in which reference TRBV2 and TRBJ2-3 provide the parts outside the CDR3, is EPEVTQTPSHQVTQMGQEVILRCVPISNHLYFYWYRQILGQKVEFLVSFYNNEISEKSEIFDDQFSVERPDGSNFTLKIRSTKLEDSAMYFCASRLGVRTDTQYFGPGTRLTVL.

This clonotype was detected only a few times. V is TRBV6-1 and J is TRBJ1-6; possible D gene TRBD1, 6 bases. CDR3 length: 14 amino acids. Trimming pared 7 bases from V and 10 bases from J, leaving 17 bases between. The germline V gene encodes CDR1 MNHNS and CDR2 SASEGT. CDR3 nucleotide sequence: TGTGCCAGCACCCCCGGGGGGCAGGAATCACCCCTCCACTTT. This translates into CASTPGGQESPLHF.

The chain combines TRBV6-6 with TRBJ2-4, with TRBD2 identical over 14 bases. V lost 5 bases, J lost 7 bases, and 7 bases stayed unmatched. The CDR3 loop spans 16 amino acids. The V gene's germline CDR1 is MNHNY and CDR2 SVGAGI (reference sequence). CDR3 loop: CASSPRTSGGRNIQYF. The CDR3 DNA reads TGTGCCAGCAGTCCTCGGACTAGCGGGGGGAGGAACATTCAGTACTTC.

The table lists this clonotype with many counts. The chain carries TRBV10-3 and TRBJ2-7, with TRBD2 matching 10 bases. This CDR3 has 16 amino acids. Unmatched junction bases numbered 14, after V lost 10 bases and J lost 2 bases. Germline CDR1 and CDR2: ENHRY and SYGVKD. Here the CDR3 reads CATGLQRGGSTYEQYF. In DNA, the CDR3 is TGTGCCACGGGGCTTCAGCGGGGGGGCTCGACCTACGAGCAGTACTTC.

This clonotype appeared many times. V gene TRBV7-3 combines with J gene TRBJ2-2, with 7 nucleotides matching TRBD1. Looked up from germline, CDR1 is SGHTA and CDR2 is FQGTGA. The CDR3 has 16 residues. The V and J ends lost 0 bases and 6 bases, in that order; junction bases with no gene match: 7. CDR3 loop: CASSLTQTGLPGELFF. Here the CDR3 DNA reads TGTGCCAGCAGCTTAACCCAGACAGGGTTACCCGGGGAGCTGTTTTTT.

In this sample, this clonotype turned up a few times. The CDR3 DNA is TGCAGTGCACCGTACAGGGGGGAGACCCAGTACTTC. Residues: CSAPYRGETQYF. This chain uses TRBV20-1 with TRBJ2-5, with TRBD1 identical over 8 bases. The CDR3 is 12 residues long. V gave up 6 bases and J gave up 5 bases; unmatched junction bases: 5. Germline values: CDR1 DFQATT, CDR2 SNEGSKA (reference sequence).

In its sample, this clonotype was seen a few times. This CDR3 is CSAKGPVNTEAFF. The CDR3 DNA is TGCAGTGCTAAAGGGCCCGTGAACACTGAAGCTTTCTTT. The chain joins TRBV20-1 to TRBJ1-1; no clear D gene. CDR1 and CDR2 from the germline V gene are DFQATT and SNEGSKA (reference sequence). The ends were cut back, 4 bases at V and 0 bases at J, with 9 bases in the middle. This CDR3 has 13 amino acids.

This clonotype appeared a few times. The chain uses TRBV11-2 and TRBJ2-3; D perhaps matches TRBD2 (6 bases). V lost 5 bases to trimming and J lost 0 bases, with 12 bases between them. The CDR3 loop spans 15 amino acids. Germline CDR1 SGHAT, CDR2 FQNNGV. The CDR3 DNA reads TGTGCCAGCAGCCCGGTAGGGACTAGCACAGATACGCAGTATTTT. This gives the protein CASSPVGTSTDTQYF.

The J gene is TRBJ2-5, the V gene TRBV9; the match to TRBD2 covers 8 bases. The trim removed 3 bases at V and 3 bases at J, leaving 10 bases unmatched. The V gene's germline CDR1 is SGDLS and CDR2 YYNGEE. CDR3 length equals 16 residues. In DNA form, the CDR3 reads TGTGCCAGCAGCGAGGGACTAGGTCCCAACAAAGAGACCCAGTACTTC. Translating it yields CASSEGLGPNKETQYF.

The rearrangement uses TRBV6-2 or TRBV6-3 and TRBJ2-7; D tentatively reads TRBD1 or TRBD2 (5 bases each). The V end was cut by 8 bases, the J end by 3 bases, with 11 bases between. Germline V gene lookup returns CDR1 MNHEY and CDR2 SVGEGT. This CDR3 comprises 12 residues. The DNA for the CDR3 is TGTGCCAGCGGCGTGGGGGTCTACGAGCAGTACTTC. Translating it yields CASGVGVYEQYF.

In this sample, this clonotype turned up a few times. The chain employs TRBV6-5 and TRBJ1-2; D is possibly TRBD1 (6 bases). The V gene lost 2 bases and the J gene lost 7 bases, with 8 bases spanning the gap. CDR1 is MNHEY and CDR2 is SVGAGI in the germline V gene. CDR3 length equals 12 residues. CDR3 bases: TGTGCCAGCAGTTACGCAGGGGTTGGCTACACCTTC. Residues: CASSYAGVGYTF.

The chain recombines TRBV11-2 with TRBJ2-1; 10 nucleotides match TRBD2. Per germline, CDR1 SGHAT and CDR2 FQNNGV. V was pared by 5 bases and J by 7 bases, with 8 bases of the junction left unmatched. There are 15 residues in the CDR3. Here the CDR3 reads CASSPPGTSANEQFF. CDR3 in DNA: TGTGCCAGCAGCCCTCCCGGGACTAGCGCAAATGAGCAGTTCTTC.